These 22 T cell receptor beta chains share one sample of origin, sequenced in a study of long-term antiretroviral therapy in people with HIV. The immunoSEQ assay was v3.0, run at survey level. Produced via immunoSEQ multiplex PCR; TCRdb's table is partial and in-frame only. The repertoire holds about 28,000 clones, 85% to 95% seen once, with about 3.4% in the top ten. The input for sequencing was unsorted PBMCs, taken 5.3 years after starting antiretroviral therapy. The receptor source for this set is a man aged 45-65 years with HIV.

The chain employs TRBV5-1 and TRBJ2-3; 10 nucleotides line up with TRBD2. The trim removed 0 bases at V and 4 bases at J, leaving 5 bases unmatched. Germline-derived CDR1 and CDR2 are SGHRS and YFSETQ. The CDR3 totals 16 residues. The CDR3 sequence is CASSLESGGAADTQYF. The CDR3 bases are TGCGCCAGCAGCTTGGAGAGCGGGGGGGCAGCAGATACGCAGTATTTT. Together with reference TRBV5-1 and TRBJ2-3, the CDR3 gives the full variable domain: KAGVTQTPRYLIKTRGQQVTLSCSPISGHRSVSWYQQTPGQGLQFLFEYFSETQRNKGNFPGRFSGRQFSNSRSEMNVSTLELGDSALYLCASSLESGGAADTQYFGPGTRLTVL.

This chain links TRBV7-9 with TRBJ2-3, with TRBD2 matching 9 bases. Germline V gives CDR1 SEHNR, CDR2 FQNEAQ (reference sequence). V shed 2 bases, J shed 5 bases, and the junction held 8 bases outside the gene matches. This CDR3 contains 16 residues. This CDR3 reads CASSLQAGGQGDTQYF. DNA of the CDR3: TGTGCCAGCAGCTTACAAGCGGGGGGCCAGGGAGATACGCAGTATTTT.

This chain joins TRBV9 and TRBJ1-2; the D gene is possibly TRBD1 (6 bases). From germline, CDR1 is SGDLS and CDR2 YYNGEE. V was cut by 1 base and J by 2 bases, with 15 bases left in between. CDR3 length: 16 amino acids. The CDR3 is CASSVSGDTENYGYTF. The DNA of the CDR3 is TGTGCCAGCAGCGTAAGTGGGGACACCGAAAACTATGGCTACACCTTC.

The V gene is TRBV18, the J gene TRBJ2-7; D is ambiguous. With 1 base removed from V and 4 bases from J, the gap between germline ends came to 5 bases. This CDR3 contains 12 residues. CDR1 KGHSH and CDR2 LQKENI come from the germline V gene. CDR3 sequence (DNA): TGTGCCAGCTCACCACAAACTTACGAGCAGTACTTC. Translating it yields CASSPQTYEQYF.

J is TRBJ2-1 and V is TRBV7-9; 9 positions agree with TRBD2. From germline, CDR1 is SEHNR and CDR2 FQNEAQ (reference sequence). J lost 5 bases, V lost 5 bases, and 4 bases had no gene match. The CDR3 has 14 residues. CDR3 loop: CASSQRGANNEQFF. In DNA form, the CDR3 reads TGTGCCAGCAGCCAGCGGGGGGCCAACAATGAGCAGTTCTTC.

The J gene is TRBJ2-2, the V gene TRBV18; D gene uncertain. The CDR3 extends over 13 amino acids. CDR1 KGHSH and CDR2 LQKENI come from the germline V gene. V was cut by 1 base and J by 4 bases, with 4 bases left in between. In DNA, the CDR3 is TGTGCCAGCTCACCACTAAGCACCGGGGAGCTGTTTTTT. It codes for CASSPLSTGELFF. Together with reference TRBV18 and TRBJ2-2, the CDR3 gives the full variable domain: NAGVMQNPRHLVRRRGQEARLRCSPMKGHSHVYWYRQLPEEGLKFMVYLQKENIIDESGMPKERFSAEFPKEGPSILRIQQVVRGDSAAYFCASSPLSTGELFFGEGSRLTVL.

The chain couples TRBV10-1 to TRBJ2-7; 8 bases are a match to TRBD2. From germline, CDR1 is WNHNN and CDR2 SYGVQD (reference sequence). There are 14 residues in the CDR3. The V segment lost 2 bases and the J segment 7 bases; nucleotides outside the gene matches: 7. The CDR3 DNA follows: TGCGCCAGCAGTGAGGGGGGGACTAGGTGGGAGCAGTACTTC. It encodes CASSEGGTRWEQYF.

The chain has TRBV10-3 and TRBJ2-3; D possibly corresponds to TRBD2 (6 bases). The CDR3 runs 14 residues. The germline V and J ends were trimmed by 11 bases and 2 bases, with 17 bases remaining between them. Germline loops: CDR1 ENHRY, CDR2 SYGVKD. CDR3 protein: CAARDWRDTDTQYF. CDR3 in DNA: TGTGCCGCACGGGACTGGAGAGACACAGATACGCAGTATTTT.

The chain is built from TRBV7-2 and TRBJ2-1; D is unclear. CDR1 and CDR2 from the germline V gene are SGHTA and FQGNSA. V lost 5 bases, J lost 0 bases, and 11 bases lay in between. The CDR3 contains 15 residues. CDR3 sequence: CASSPRLDSYNEQFF. The CDR3 DNA sequence: TGTGCCAGCAGCCCAAGACTCGACTCCTACAATGAGCAGTTCTTC. Based on the CDR3 plus reference TRBV7-2 and TRBJ2-1, the full variable domain is GAGVSQSPSNKVTEKGKDVELRCDPISGHTALYWYRQSLGQGLEFLIYFQGNSAPDKSGLPSDRFSAERTGGSVSTLTIQRTQQEDSAVYLCASSPRLDSYNEQFFGPGTRLTVL.

Only one count was recorded for this clone. The rearrangement joins TRBV9 to TRBJ2-1; 9 bases align to TRBD2. V shed 0 bases and J 7 bases; nucleotides not matched to a gene: 11. The CDR3 is 17 residues long. Germline V gives CDR1 SGDLS, CDR2 YYNGEE. CDR3 sequence (DNA): TGTGCCAGCAGCGTAGTGGGTAGCGGGGGAGGGCTGAATGAGCAGTTCTTC. Translation: CASSVVGSGGGLNEQFF.

The chain recombines TRBV5-1 with TRBJ2-7; tentatively, D is TRBD1 (6 bases). V lost 4 bases to trimming and J lost 8 bases, with 13 bases between them. Germline CDR1 reads SGHRS; CDR2 reads YFSETQ. This CDR3 region has 12 residues. CDR3 in DNA: TGCGCCAGCAGCACCACAGGGTCGCAGCAGTACTTC. Translating gives CASSTTGSQQYF.

The V call is TRBV10-1, the J call TRBJ2-6; weak D call: TRBD2 (6 bases). Germline V gene data show CDR1 as WNHNN and CDR2 as SYGVQD (reference sequence). V was clipped by 4 bases and J by 4 bases, with 11 bases between them. This CDR3 has 15 amino acids. The CDR3 reads CASSAGGTGANVLTF. The CDR3 DNA is TGCGCCAGCAGTGCAGGAGGGACCGGGGCCAACGTCCTGACTTTC.

This chain uses TRBV2 with TRBJ1-1; 9 nucleotides line up with TRBD1. The CDR3 runs to 13 residues. Germline values: CDR1 SNHLY, CDR2 FYNNEI. The J segment lost 5 bases and the V segment lost 8 bases, leaving 6 bases of the junction unmatched. The CDR3 loop is CASRGTGLTEAFF. For the CDR3, the DNA is TGTGCCAGCCGCGGGACAGGGTTGACTGAAGCTTTCTTT.

The rearrangement joins TRBV5-3 to TRBJ2-2, with D hard to call. TRBV5-3 is an ORF, and what it does is uncertain. Trimming stripped 2 bases from V and 1 base from J, with 3 bases between. There are 13 residues in the CDR3. The chain's CDR3 is CARSLRNTGELFF. The CDR3 nucleotides are TGTGCCAGAAGCTTACGGAACACCGGGGAGCTGTTTTTT.

This clone is a singleton in its sample. V and J are TRBV2 and TRBJ2-7; a possible D gene is TRBD2 (5 bases). Trimming cost V 2 bases and J 2 bases, with 7 bases left between them. Germline loops: CDR1 SNHLY, CDR2 FYNNEI. This CDR3 spans 13 amino acids. In DNA, the CDR3 is TGTGCCAGCAGTGAACGGGGTACCTACGAGCAGTACTTC. Its protein is CASSERGTYEQYF.

V usage is TRBV18 and J usage is TRBJ2-7; 9 positions agree with TRBD1. The CDR3 is 16 residues long. CDR1 is KGHSH and CDR2 is LQKENI in the germline V gene. With V trimmed by 4 bases and J by 6 bases, 13 bases remained unmatched. CDR3 region: CASSLETGTGSSEQYF. The CDR3 DNA reads TGTGCCAGCTCACTCGAAACCGGGACAGGGTCATCCGAGCAGTACTTC.

In this sample, this clone turned up once. The chain couples TRBV6-1 to TRBJ1-1; D not certain. Germline loops: CDR1 MNHNS, CDR2 SASEGT. V gave up 5 bases and J gave up 5 bases, with 12 bases separating them. The CDR3 consists of 13 residues. The CDR3 DNA reads as TGTGCCAGCAGTTCCCAAATGTCGACTGAAGCTTTCTTT. Translation: CASSSQMSTEAFF.

This clone was counted only a few times. The rearrangement joins TRBV10-1 to TRBJ1-1; 8 positions match TRBD1. Germline CDR1 reads WNHNN; CDR2 reads SYGVQD (reference sequence). J was trimmed by 1 base and V by 2 bases; bases with no gene match: 0. The CDR3 totals 14 residues. The CDR3 reads CASSEGQGNTEAFF. The CDR3 nucleotides are TGCGCCAGCAGTGAGGGACAGGGGAACACTGAAGCTTTCTTT.

This chain joins TRBV7-9 and TRBJ1-1; D may be TRBD1 (5 bases). CDR3 size: 14 residues. The ends were cut back, 2 bases at V and 6 bases at J, with 13 bases in the middle. Germline CDR1 reads SEHNR; CDR2 reads FQNEAQ (reference sequence). The CDR3 loop is CASSLKGGAAEAFF. CDR3 sequence (DNA): TGTGCCAGCAGCTTAAAGGGAGGGGCAGCTGAAGCTTTCTTT.

The gene calls are TRBV4-3 and TRBJ2-3, with D tentatively TRBD2 (7 bases). The CDR3 is 17 residues long. Germline V gene lookup returns CDR1 LGHNA and CDR2 YSLEER. V lost 0 bases and J 0 bases, leaving 13 bases between the germline ends. CDR3 nucleotide sequence: TGCGCCAGCAGCCAAGAAGGTGGGGGGGCTAGCACAGATACGCAGTATTTT. Its protein product is CASSQEGGGASTDTQYF.

This sequence joins TRBV7-2 and TRBJ1-5, with 7 bases fitting TRBD1. The CDR3 totals 16 residues. J was trimmed by 1 base and V by 0 bases; bases with no gene match: 3. Germline-derived CDR1 and CDR2 are SGHTA and FQGNSA. The CDR3, as DNA: TGTGCCAGCAGCTTAGCAGGGGGCGCGAGCAATCAGCCCCAGCATTTT. Translating gives CASSLAGGASNQPQHF.

This chain links TRBV6-5 with TRBJ2-3; 8 nucleotides line up with TRBD2. J lost 8 bases, V lost 5 bases, and 12 bases had no gene match. The CDR3 length is 15 residues. Looked up from germline, CDR1 is MNHEY and CDR2 is SVGAGI. The CDR3 loop reads CASSTLGGALGTQYF. The CDR3 DNA is TGTGCCAGCAGTACCCTCGGGGGGGCCTTAGGTACGCAGTATTTT.